This T cell receptor beta chain was identified during a study of breast tumors, draining lymph nodes, adjacent tissues. As for this clonotype: A single base separates this from a much larger clone, so it may be a read error.

The germline V gene has CDR1 SGHVS and CDR2 FNYEAQ. The ends lost 11 bases at V and 5 bases at J; junction bases unmatched: 13. This CDR3 spans 14 amino acids. Axillary draining lymph nodes of breast cancer patients supplied the node samples. TCRdb used MiXCR to reprocess the multiplex PCR reads, holding one entry per CDR3 protein. The sample lists about 80,000 distinct CDR3 sequences; under 25% were seen once. The chain carries TRBV7-6 and TRBJ2-5; the match to TRBD2 covers 8 bases. This clonotype was sampled from a female donor with breast cancer. Some clones in this sample may be carry-over from other donors' samples. Sequencing was performed on axillary lymph node tissue. The CDR3 here is CACTPGGAEETQYF. The CDR3 nucleotides are TGTGCCTGCACCCCGGGGGGGGCTGAGGAGACCCAGTACTTC.